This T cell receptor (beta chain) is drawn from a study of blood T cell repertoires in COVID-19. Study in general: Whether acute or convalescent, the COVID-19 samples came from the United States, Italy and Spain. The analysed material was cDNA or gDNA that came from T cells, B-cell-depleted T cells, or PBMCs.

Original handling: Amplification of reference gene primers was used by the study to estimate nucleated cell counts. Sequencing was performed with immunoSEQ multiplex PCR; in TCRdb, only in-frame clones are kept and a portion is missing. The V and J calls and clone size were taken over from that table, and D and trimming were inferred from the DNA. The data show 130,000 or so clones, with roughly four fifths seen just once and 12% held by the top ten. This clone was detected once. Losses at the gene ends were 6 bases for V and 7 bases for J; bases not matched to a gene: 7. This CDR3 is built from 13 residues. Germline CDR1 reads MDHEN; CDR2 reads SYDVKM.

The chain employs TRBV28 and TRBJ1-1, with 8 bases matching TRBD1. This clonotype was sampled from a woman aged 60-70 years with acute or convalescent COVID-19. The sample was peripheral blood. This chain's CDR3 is CASRSTGDSEAFF. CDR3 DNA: TGTGCCAGCAGGTCGACAGGGGATAGTGAAGCTTTCTTT.